The 30 T cell receptor beta chains given below trace back to one sample, sequenced in a study of a mutant IDH1 vaccine in newly diagnosed glioma. No antigen is known for these receptors. TCRdb's table, derived via immunoSEQ multiplex PCR, lists solely in-frame clones and lacks some. The sample contains about 120,000 clones, roughly 78% of which appear only once. Time point here: week 11, during vaccination. In every dose of vaccine, 300 ug of mutant IDH1 20-mer peptide was given alongside topical imiquimod. Sample: PBMCs, taken from a glioma patient whose treatment included an IDH1 peptide vaccine. These receptors were obtained from a middle-aged man with glioma.

This clone appeared a single time. This rearrangement joins TRBV4-3 to TRBJ1-1; the match to TRBD1 covers 8 bases. The CDR3 loop spans 15 amino acids. V lost 3 bases to trimming and J lost 1 base; unmatched junction nucleotides: 4. CDR1 is LGHNA and CDR2 is YSLEER in the germline V gene. The CDR3 DNA reads TGCGCCAGCAGCCAGGATCAGGGGGCGAACACTGAAGCTTTCTTT. Its protein product is CASSQDQGANTEAFF.

The chain employs TRBV28 and TRBJ2-6, with 10 nucleotides matching TRBD2. CDR1 MDHEN and CDR2 SYDVKM come from the germline V gene. Losses at the gene ends were 3 bases for V and 1 base for J; bases not matched to a gene: 3. The CDR3 sequence is 17 residues long. CDR3 sequence reads: CASSFLAGVSGANVLTF. Here the CDR3 DNA reads TGTGCCAGCAGTTTTCTAGCGGGAGTGTCTGGGGCCAACGTCCTGACTTTC. Full variable domain (missing parts from reference TRBV28 and TRBJ2-6): DVKVTQSSRYLVKRTGEKVFLECVQDMDHENMFWYRQDPGLGLRLIYFSYDVKMKEKGDIPEGYSVSREKKERFSLILESASTNQTSMYLCASSFLAGVSGANVLTFGAGSRLTVL.

The rearrangement joins TRBV6-7 to TRBJ2-3; 8 nucleotides match TRBD1. TRBV6-7 is an ORF; its function is uncertain. The CDR3 totals 17 residues. Germline trimming cut 1 base from V and 2 bases from J; bases unmatched to any gene: 8. The CDR3 nucleotides read TGTGCCAGCAGTTACTGCCCGGACAGGGTTAACACAGATACGCAGTATTTT. It codes for CASSYCPDRVNTDTQYF.

The V and J genes are TRBV9 and TRBJ2-3; 13 bases line up with TRBD2. J gave up 5 bases and V 4 bases, and 7 bases lay outside the gene matches. There are 16 residues in the CDR3. From germline, CDR1 is SGDLS and CDR2 YYNGEE. CDR3 in DNA: TGTGCCAGCAGCACACTAGCGGGAGGGGTCAGAGATACGCAGTATTTT. Translation: CASSTLAGGVRDTQYF.

The V and J genes are TRBV4-3 and TRBJ2-7, with TRBD1 identical over 8 bases. CDR3 length: 14 residues. The ends lost 6 bases at V and 7 bases at J; junction bases unmatched: 11. In germline, CDR1 is LGHNA, CDR2 YSLEER. CDR3: CASSPTGDGGEQYF. Here the CDR3 DNA reads TGCGCCAGCAGTCCGACAGGGGATGGGGGTGAGCAGTACTTC.

This clone appeared once. This chain joins TRBV5-6 and TRBJ2-1; D possibly uses TRBD1 or TRBD2 (5 bases each). CDR3 size: 15 residues. V was cut by 6 bases and J by 1 base, with 14 bases left in between. The germline V gene encodes CDR1 SGHDT and CDR2 YYEEEE. The CDR3 is CASTRGVDSYNEQFF. The CDR3 nucleotides read TGTGCCAGCACGAGGGGAGTGGATTCCTACAATGAGCAGTTCTTC.

This clone showed up just a few times. The V gene is TRBV30, the J gene TRBJ2-2, with D possibly TRBD2 on 6 matching bases. The CDR3 has 14 amino acids. The germline CDR1 and CDR2 sequences are GTSNPN and SVGIG (reference sequence). V was clipped by 3 bases and J by 4 bases, with 12 bases between them. The DNA for the CDR3 is TGTGCCTGGAGACCACGGAGGGGCACCGGGGAGCTGTTTTTT. Translation: CAWRPRRGTGELFF.

The chain is built from TRBV25-1 and TRBJ2-7; TRBD1 agrees at 9 bases. The V gene's germline CDR1 is MGHDK and CDR2 SYGVNS. J gave up 0 bases and V 4 bases, and 7 bases lay outside the gene matches. This CDR3 region has 16 residues. The CDR3 DNA reads as TGTGCCAGCAGTGCGATGGGACAGGGCGGCTCCTACGAGCAGTACTTC. It codes for CASSAMGQGGSYEQYF.

The rearrangement joins TRBV9 to TRBJ2-1; D is ambiguous. The V gene lost 2 bases and the J gene lost 2 bases, with 5 bases spanning the gap. This CDR3 has 13 amino acids. Germline CDR1 reads SGDLS; CDR2 reads YYNGEE. CDR3 in amino acids: CASSVAPYNEQFF. The CDR3 DNA sequence: TGTGCCAGCAGCGTGGCCCCCTACAATGAGCAGTTCTTC.

The J gene is TRBJ1-2, the V gene TRBV27, with D uncertain. Germline CDR1 and CDR2: MNHEY and SMNVEV (reference sequence). Trimming shortened V by 5 bases and J by 5 bases, and 9 bases separated the two germline ends. This CDR3 comprises 12 residues. CDR3 nucleotides: TGTGCCAGCAGTCCCAGAGGGTATGGCTACACCTTC. It encodes CASSPRGYGYTF.

The chain recombines TRBV15 with TRBJ1-5, with D possibly being TRBD1 (6 bases). Germline CDR1 LNHNV, CDR2 YYDKDF (reference sequence). V shed 1 base and J shed 6 bases, with 10 bases lying between them. The CDR3 is made up of 14 amino acids. CDR3 coding DNA: TGTGCCACCAGCAGAGTACAGGGAATTCAGCCCCAGCATTTT. It yields the protein CATSRVQGIQPQHF.

Worth noting for this clone: This specimen includes other DNA sequences encoding the same CDR3. The chain joins TRBV5-1 to TRBJ2-6, with a possible D match to TRBD1 (6 bases). The V end was cut by 7 bases, the J end by 0 bases, with 11 bases between. Germline CDR1 is SGHRS and CDR2 is YFSETQ. This CDR3 comprises 15 residues. The CDR3 reads CASSPGVSGANVLTF. CDR3 nucleotide sequence: TGCGCCAGCTCGCCAGGGGTCTCTGGGGCCAACGTCCTGACTTTC.

This clone was picked up many times. The chain uses TRBV5-1 and TRBJ2-3; no reliable D call. The length of the CDR3 is 13 residues. Trimming took 5 bases from V and 2 from J, leaving 9 bases between them. The germline CDR1 and CDR2 sequences are SGHRS and YFSETQ. The CDR3 region has the DNA TGCGCCAGCAGTTCTGGGGTCACAGATACGCAGTATTTT. Its protein is CASSSGVTDTQYF.

The CDR3 nucleotides are TGTGCCAGCAGTTATTCAGGTCCTTCCAGGCCCCAGCATTTT. This translates into CASSYSGPSRPQHF. The J gene is TRBJ1-5, the V gene TRBV6-5; D remains unclear. CDR1 and CDR2 from the germline V gene are MNHEY and SVGAGI. The V end lost 3 bases, the J end lost 9 bases, and 15 bases lay between the germline ends. This CDR3 region has 14 residues.

V usage is TRBV18 and J usage is TRBJ2-3, with TRBD2 as a possible D gene (5 bases). CDR3 length: 16 amino acids. V shed 4 bases and J shed 0 bases, with 14 bases lying between them. The germline V gene has CDR1 KGHSH and CDR2 LQKENI. This chain's CDR3 is CASSLGLTVSTDTQYF. CDR3 in DNA: TGTGCCAGCTCACTTGGACTGACGGTCAGCACAGATACGCAGTATTTT. The whole variable domain, remainder taken from reference TRBV18 and TRBJ2-3, is NAGVMQNPRHLVRRRGQEARLRCSPMKGHSHVYWYRQLPEEGLKFMVYLQKENIIDESGMPKERFSAEFPKEGPSILRIQQVVRGDSAAYFCASSLGLTVSTDTQYFGPGTRLTVL.

A word on this clone: One junction end does not reproduce the germline sequence, and a read error may be involved. V and J are TRBV7-2 and TRBJ2-7; D is unresolved. The CDR3 is made up of 14 amino acids. Germline CDR1 SGHTA, CDR2 FQGNSA. The CDR3 loop is CASSQTRTGHEQYF. The CDR3 DNA follows: TGCGCCAGCAGCCAAACAAGAACCGGCCACGAGCAGTACTTC.

The CDR3: CASSEWDFQGETQYF. As DNA, the CDR3 is TGTGCCAGCAGTGAATGGGACTTTCAGGGGGAGACCCAGTACTTC. The chain joins TRBV25-1 to TRBJ2-5; the D call may be TRBD1 or TRBD2 (6 bases each). The V gene's germline CDR1 is MGHDK and CDR2 SYGVNS. The germline V and J ends were trimmed by 1 base and 5 bases, with 14 bases remaining between them. CDR3 length: 15 amino acids.

The chain couples TRBV6-6 to TRBJ1-1; 7 nucleotides agree with TRBD1. With 7 bases clipped from V and 4 bases from J, the junction kept 6 bases outside the gene matches. CDR3 length: 13 amino acids. CDR1 and CDR2 from the germline V gene are MNHNY and SVGAGI (reference sequence). In DNA form, the CDR3 reads TGTGCCAGCAAGAGACAGGGTGGCACTGAAGCTTTCTTT. Its protein product is CASKRQGGTEAFF.

The chain combines TRBV7-6 with TRBJ1-1, with D maybe TRBD1 (5 bases). Trimming shortened V by 1 base and J by 11 bases, and 17 bases separated the two germline ends. Germline V CDR1 and CDR2: SGHVS, FNYEAQ. The length of the CDR3 is 14 residues. The CDR3 DNA reads TGTGCCAGCAGCTTAGAAGGCGGGGCGGATATGGCTTTCTTT. Its protein product is CASSLEGGADMAFF.

CDR3 region: CASSPRYSPLHF. The CDR3 bases are TGTGCCAGCAGCCCAAGGTATTCACCCCTCCACTTT. The gene calls are TRBV14 and TRBJ1-6, with D unresolved. V was pared by 4 bases and J by 8 bases, with 6 bases between. CDR1 SGHDN and CDR2 FVKESK come from the germline V gene. This CDR3 is 12 amino acids long.

CDR3 sequence (DNA): TGTGCCACCCGGTTCCGGGGCCAAGAGACCCAGTACTTC. It yields the protein CATRFRGQETQYF. V gene TRBV15 combines with J gene TRBJ2-5; the D gene is possibly TRBD2 (5 bases). This CDR3 contains 13 residues. Per the germline V gene, CDR1 is LNHNV and CDR2 is YYDKDF (reference sequence). V was cut by 8 bases and J by 1 base, with 11 bases left in between. Combining the CDR3 with reference TRBV15 and TRBJ2-5 gives the whole variable domain DAMVIQNPRYQVTQFGKPVTLSCSQTLNHNVMYWYQQKSSQAPKLLFHYYDKDFNNEADTPDNFQSRRPNTSFCFLDIRSPGLGDTAMYLCATRFRGQETQYFGPGTRLLVL.

The V call is TRBV7-2, the J call TRBJ2-5; D possibly matches TRBD1 or TRBD2 (7 bases each). This CDR3 has 13 amino acids. CDR1 is SGHTA and CDR2 is FQGNSA in the germline V gene. The germline V and J ends were trimmed by 5 bases and 7 bases, with 14 bases remaining between them. CDR3 protein: CASSVQGGWTQYF. The CDR3 region has the DNA TGTGCCAGCAGCGTTCAGGGGGGGTGGACCCAGTACTTC.

The chain employs TRBV21-1 and TRBJ1-5. TRBV21-1 is a recognized pseudogene. This CDR3 is 15 amino acids long. CDR3 nucleotides: TGTGCCAGCAGTTTCGTCCCTTATAGCAATCAGCCCCAGCATTTT. Translating gives CASSFVPYSNQPQHF.

This rearrangement joins TRBV28 to TRBJ1-5, with D perhaps TRBD1 (5 bases). The CDR3 runs 17 residues. Germline V gene lookup returns CDR1 MDHEN and CDR2 SYDVKM. The V gene lost 2 bases and the J gene lost 1 base, with 15 bases spanning the gap. CDR3 coding DNA: TGTGCCAGCAGTTTAGACAGAAGTAGAGCCAGCAATCAGCCCCAGCATTTT. Translation: CASSLDRSRASNQPQHF.

The chain carries TRBV6-6 and TRBJ1-1; D perhaps matches TRBD1 (5 bases). Germline V gene sequence: CDR1 MNHNY, CDR2 SVGAGI (reference sequence). V was shortened by 7 bases and J by 2 bases, with 14 bases between the two germline ends. The CDR3 is 14 amino acids. The DNA of the CDR3 is TGTGCCAGCACGTGGGCAGGGAGAAACACTGAAGCTTTCTTT. Translation: CASTWAGRNTEAFF.

Only a few counts were recorded for this clone. The chain links TRBV9 to TRBJ2-2; D is perhaps TRBD1 (6 bases). The length of the CDR3 is 13 residues. Germline V lookup: CDR1 SGDLS, CDR2 YYNGEE. V lost 1 base and J 5 bases, leaving 6 bases between the germline ends. The CDR3 sequence: CASSVTGTGELFF. The CDR3 nucleotides are TGTGCCAGCAGCGTAACAGGGACCGGGGAGCTGTTTTTT.

This chain joins TRBV4-3 and TRBJ1-2, with D maybe TRBD1 (6 bases). This CDR3 has 14 amino acids. The germline V and J ends were trimmed by 6 bases and 5 bases, with 16 bases remaining between them. Germline lookup yields CDR1 LGHNA and CDR2 YSLEER. CDR3 amino acids: CASRRGGRGYGYTF. Written as DNA, the CDR3 is TGCGCCAGCAGAAGAGGGGGTCGCGGTTATGGCTACACCTTC.

The rearrangement joins TRBV9 to TRBJ1-2, with a possible D match to TRBD1 (5 bases). The germline CDR1 and CDR2 sequences are SGDLS and YYNGEE. Trimming left V 0 bases short and J 2 bases short, with 11 bases between. The CDR3 extends over 15 amino acids. The CDR3 nucleotides read TGTGCCAGCAGCGTAGCGGGGCAGATCAACTATGGCTACACCTTC. The encoded protein is CASSVAGQINYGYTF.

The rearrangement links TRBV5-4 to TRBJ2-3; 10 positions agree with TRBD2. The germline V gene has CDR1 SGHNT and CDR2 YYREEE (reference sequence). Trimming removed 1 base from V and 7 bases from J; junction bases left unmatched: 9. The length of the CDR3 is 16 residues. The CDR3 is CASSLSRTSGDYTQYF. CDR3 DNA sequence: TGTGCCAGCAGCTTGTCCCGGACTAGCGGTGATTATACGCAGTATTTT.

This rearrangement joins TRBV10-1 to TRBJ2-7; D is perhaps TRBD2 (7 bases). Trimming stripped 6 bases from V and 3 bases from J, with 15 bases between. Germline V gene data show CDR1 as WNHNN and CDR2 as SYGVQD (reference sequence). This CDR3 contains 14 residues. The CDR3 DNA follows: TGCGCCAGCAGCAGGGGAGGGGATAGCTACGAGCAGTACTTC. Translated: CASSRGGDSYEQYF.